The entry that follows covers one T cell receptor (beta chain) sequence. This clonotype came up a few times. This receptor's antigen is unknown. No per-base quality is available; no much larger clone lies one base away. This sample stems from a study of neurological immune-mediated disorders (dated 2019 in TCRdb). As for the study more broadly: Among the 35 or so multiple sclerosis patients, roughly 31 had relapsing-remitting MS and 3 had secondary progressive MS. Using UMI-based sequencing, the study compared peripheral blood TCR-beta repertoires from patients with HTLV-I-associated myelopathy (HAM/TSP), patients with multiple sclerosis, and healthy controls. The approximately 98 TCR-beta libraries included longitudinal samples, technical triplicates and paired sorted CD4+ and CD8+ T-cell subsets alongside PBMC samples. The cohort comprised 60 to 75 subjects: about 15 HAM/TSP patients, some 34 multiple sclerosis patients and around 20 healthy controls.

To synthesize cDNA, template-switch 5'RACE was performed with a primer carrying a 10-nucleotide random unique molecular identifier so that each TCR transcript was tagged. Every sequencing run covered 15-18 subjects and yielded more than 170 million TCR-beta sequences. Total RNA was extracted with the RNeasy kit. TCR-beta VDJ regions were amplified with primers for the TCR constant region and the 5'RACE anchor, using the KAPA Real-time Library Amplification kit. A first PCR added sample indexes and Illumina adaptors, after which a second PCR increased the library yield. After purification with Ampure beads, the TCR product of roughly 650 bp was size-selected on a 2% E-gel SizeSelection system. Before pooling, library quality was assessed on a Bioanalyzer, concentration was determined with Qubit, and library quantification was performed with the Kapa Library Quantification kit. An Illumina HiSeq 2500 sequenced the libraries paired-end 2 x 150 bp. To increase sequence diversity, about 25-31% phiX was spiked into each library pool. From the authors' description of their analysis: The quality-filtered reads were processed with the UMI-based MiGEC pipeline, whose error correction step removed more than 80% of the raw TCR sequences. VDJ genes were aligned to IMGT germline references, and clonotypes were defined by unique CDR3 amino acid sequence plus V-J genes. VDJtools evaluated clonal expansion, Shannon diversity and CDR3 relatedness (CalcPairwiseDistances, ClusterSamples); CLCbio workbench built phylogenetic trees. Using coefficient-of-variation modelling across technical triplicates, the study counted a clone as expanded if it had at least 8 unique UMIs. The public sequencing data were trimmed at Q25 with fastp and processed into clonotypes with MiXCR by TCRdb, which kept only in-frame beta chains. Identical CDR3 proteins give one entry, which carries the most common genes and DNA. Here the V and J calls rest on TCRdb's processing, not on the authors' analysis. The table for this sample lists more than 45,000 distinct CDR3 sequences; about 3% of them were counted only once. Around 5.6% of the sample rests with the top ten.

The CDR3, cysteine through phenylalanine, is 17 amino acids long. Only the CDR3 portion is preserved as DNA: 51 bases, with reading frame beginning at the first base. Per the germline V gene (reference sequence), LGHDT is the CDR1 and YNNKEL is the CDR2. V has 1 base trimmed and J has 3 bases trimmed; junction bases matching no gene number 10. Here is what the overall study found, with its caveats: No identical CDR3 amino acid sequences were found to be shared among expanded clones across subjects, suggesting that TCR-beta repertoires were private in all groups. Repertoires from 18 of 34 MS patients were grouped by phylogenetic analysis into a cluster of related CDR3 sequences, suggesting a possible repertoire-level signature. TCR clonal expansion was highest in HAM/TSP patients and lowest in MS patients, with MS patients falling below even healthy controls. The MS cluster showed no association with clinical or MRI features, and the authors stated that larger cohorts are needed.

For unsorted PBMC libraries, 2 million PBMCs were used after storage in RNAlater at -80 degrees C until RNA extraction. The multiple sclerosis patients were enrolled in a US clinical protocol that evaluated disease progression with magnetic resonance imaging. PBMCs were separated from peripheral blood using Ficoll-Hypaque density gradient centrifugation and then cryopreserved in liquid nitrogen. This receptor was taken from a man aged 40-55 years with multiple sclerosis. The sequence links TRBV3-1 to TRBJ2-5; 8 nucleotides in the junction match TRBD2. Sequencing was performed on PBMCs. Here is the DNA: TGTGCCAGCAGCCAAGCCCCAGAAGGAGCGGGGGAAGAGACCCAGTACTTC. This is translated as CASSQAPEGAGEETQYF.